This T cell receptor beta chain originates from a study of blood T cell repertoires in COVID-19. Study in general: From the United States, Italy and Spain came samples of acute and convalescent COVID-19. T cells, B-cell-depleted T cells, or PBMCs supplied cDNA or gDNA.

The CDR3 length is 16 residues. Trimming cost V 3 bases and J 3 bases; bases outside gene matches: 10. Germline CDR1 is SGDLS and CDR2 is YYNGEE. Study processing details: Using reference gene primer amplification, nucleated cell counts were estimated. TCRdb's table, derived via immunoSEQ multiplex PCR, lists solely in-frame clones and lacks some. V and J calls and clone size are given by that table; D and trimming were obtained from the DNA. The data hold 130,000 to 150,000 clones, with roughly 79% observed a single time. This clonotype was sampled from a woman between 55 and 75 years old with acute or convalescent COVID-19. The source material was peripheral blood. V gene TRBV9 combines with J gene TRBJ2-5, with TRBD1 matching over 8 bases. This chain's CDR3 is CASSAGRRTGKETQYF. The CDR3 DNA follows: TGTGCCAGCAGCGCCGGAAGGCGGACAGGGAAAGAGACCCAGTACTTC. Full variable domain (missing parts from reference TRBV9 and TRBJ2-5): DSGVTQTPKHLITATGQRVTLRCSPRSGDLSVYWYQQSLDQGLQFLIQYYNGEERAKGNILERFSAQQFPDLHSELNLSSLELGDSALYFCASSAGRRTGKETQYFGPGTRLLVL.